Presented here are 14 T cell receptor beta chains from one specimen sequenced in a study of OX40 agonist ivuxolimab in advanced cancers. TCRdb's table, derived via immunoSEQ multiplex PCR, lists solely in-frame clones and lacks some. Seen here are some 100,000 clones, about nine tenths observed once, and the top ten hold approximately 0.31%. This sample comprised CD4+ or CD8+ T cells sorted from blood, obtained in a trial of the OX40 agonist ivuxolimab. The receptors stem from an adult with an advanced solid tumor such as melanoma, head and neck, liver or kidney cancer.

The V call is TRBV7-2, the J call TRBJ2-7; D is undetermined. Germline V CDR1 and CDR2: SGHTA, FQGNSA. The CDR3 contains 14 residues. V lost 7 bases to trimming and J lost 1 base, with 14 bases between them. CDR3 DNA sequence: TGTGCCAGCACCATGGACCGGAGATCCTACGAGCAGTACTTC. Its protein product is CASTMDRRSYEQYF.

This chain joins TRBV5-4 and TRBJ2-3; the D is unclear. Trimming shortened V by 0 bases and J by 0 bases, and 11 bases separated the two germline ends. Germline lookup yields CDR1 SGHNT and CDR2 YYREEE (reference sequence). The CDR3 extends over 16 amino acids. CDR3 in amino acids: CASSLVLELSTDTQYF. DNA for the CDR3: TGTGCCAGCAGCTTGGTCCTAGAGTTGAGCACAGATACGCAGTATTTT.

V gene TRBV4-3 combines with J gene TRBJ2-5; D is unclear. V gave up 0 bases and J gave up 8 bases, with 10 bases separating them. The CDR3 runs to 13 residues. Germline values: CDR1 LGHNA, CDR2 YSLEER. DNA of the CDR3: TGCGCCAGCAGCCAAGATCCCGGTTACACCCAGTACTTC. Protein product: CASSQDPGYTQYF.

The chain couples TRBV19 to TRBJ1-2; D not resolved. Germline V lookup: CDR1 LNHDA, CDR2 SQIVND (reference sequence). The V gene lost 6 bases and the J gene lost 1 base, with 9 bases spanning the gap. The CDR3 spans 13 residues. CDR3 protein: CASRGSLNYGYTF. The CDR3, as DNA: TGTGCCAGTAGGGGAAGTCTTAACTATGGCTACACCTTC. Full variable domain (missing parts from reference TRBV19 and TRBJ1-2): DGGITQSPKYLFRKEGQNVTLSCEQNLNHDAMYWYRQDPGQGLRLIYYSQIVNDFQKGDIAEGYSVSREKKESFPLTVTSAQKNPTAFYLCASRGSLNYGYTFGSGTRLTVV.

This chain uses TRBV28 with TRBJ2-2; possibly TRBD1 for D (5 bases). Germline values: CDR1 MDHEN, CDR2 SYDVKM. The CDR3 consists of 14 residues. V lost 7 bases and J lost 2, with 11 bases in between. The CDR3 DNA reads as TGTGCCAGCACTCTCCAGGGTAACACCGGGGAGCTGTTTTTT. As protein: CASTLQGNTGELFF.

This clone occurred once. The rearrangement joins TRBV30 to TRBJ2-1; no reliable D call. V lost 3 bases to trimming and J lost 2 bases, with 5 bases between them. The CDR3 sequence is 12 residues long. Germline values: CDR1 GTSNPN, CDR2 SVGIG (reference sequence). The CDR3 sequence: CAWSGTYNEQFF. As DNA, the CDR3 is TGTGCCTGGAGCGGTACCTACAATGAGCAGTTCTTC.

The J gene is TRBJ2-5, the V gene TRBV7-2, with D tentatively TRBD2 (6 bases). Germline V gene sequence: CDR1 SGHTA, CDR2 FQGNSA. There are 16 residues in the CDR3. Deletions cut 5 bases from V and 5 bases from J, with 21 bases between. CDR3: CASSLLPPGTGETQYF. The CDR3, as DNA: TGTGCCAGCAGCCTACTCCCGCCCGGGACTGGGGAGACCCAGTACTTC.

This chain connects TRBV4-3 to TRBJ1-4; weak D call: TRBD1 (5 bases). In germline, CDR1 is LGHNA, CDR2 YSLEER. V lost 4 bases and J lost 4, with 13 bases in between. This CDR3 is 15 amino acids long. CDR3 in DNA: TGCGCCAGCAGCCGGTATCGGGGGGTTAATGAAAAACTGTTTTTT. Translating it yields CASSRYRGVNEKLFF.

The rearrangement uses TRBV7-3 and TRBJ2-3; 8 bases fit TRBD2. Looked up from germline, CDR1 is SGHTA and CDR2 is FQGTGA. V was pared by 5 bases and J by 0 bases, with 10 bases of the junction left unmatched. This CDR3 region has 17 residues. The CDR3 protein is CASSPRGSGTSTDTQYF. The CDR3 DNA follows: TGTGCCAGCAGCCCCCGGGGTAGCGGGACTAGCACAGATACGCAGTATTTT.

In its sample, this clone was seen once. The V gene is TRBV7-6, the J gene TRBJ2-7; D unresolved. The length of the CDR3 is 15 residues. In germline, CDR1 is SGHVS, CDR2 FNYEAQ. Trimming removed 4 bases from V and 2 bases from J, with 15 bases in between. DNA of the CDR3: TGTGCCAGCAGCTCCCGGTGGGGAAGGCCCTACGAGCAGTACTTC. Translated, it gives CASSSRWGRPYEQYF.

The chain links TRBV18 to TRBJ1-4; tentative D call: TRBD1 (6 bases). Germline loops: CDR1 KGHSH, CDR2 LQKENI. V shed 3 bases and J shed 7 bases, with 12 bases lying between them. The CDR3 runs to 14 residues. CDR3 DNA: TGTGCCAGCTCACCGGGACAAAGTATTGAAAAACTGTTTTTT. This codes for CASSPGQSIEKLFF.

V usage is TRBV27 and J usage is TRBJ2-3; 7 bases fit TRBD1. J lost 6 bases, V lost 5 bases, and 2 bases had no gene match. Germline V gene sequence: CDR1 MNHEY, CDR2 SMNVEV (reference sequence). This CDR3 is built from 12 residues. The CDR3 loop reads CASSQQGDTQYF. The CDR3 DNA sequence: TGTGCCAGCAGTCAACAGGGGGATACGCAGTATTTT.

V and J are TRBV19 and TRBJ2-5; TRBD1 is a possible D gene (5 bases). Germline CDR1 reads LNHDA; CDR2 reads SQIVND (reference sequence). V lost 4 bases and J lost 5, with 11 bases in between. The CDR3 totals 13 residues. The CDR3 sequence is CASSTGQSETQYF. The CDR3 region has the DNA TGTGCCAGTAGTACCGGACAAAGCGAGACCCAGTACTTC. The full variable domain, rest sourced from reference TRBV19 and TRBJ2-5, is DGGITQSPKYLFRKEGQNVTLSCEQNLNHDAMYWYRQDPGQGLRLIYYSQIVNDFQKGDIAEGYSVSREKKESFPLTVTSAQKNPTAFYLCASSTGQSETQYFGPGTRLLVL.

The rearrangement links TRBV7-8 to TRBJ2-5, with 10 positions matching TRBD2. V shed 6 bases and J 6 bases; nucleotides not matched to a gene: 7. CDR3 size: 14 residues. Germline-derived CDR1 and CDR2 are SGHVS and FQNEAQ. The CDR3 nucleotides read TGTGCCAGCAGTTCGACTAGCGGGCTGAAGACCCAGTACTTC. Amino acid sequence: CASSSTSGLKTQYF.